This T cell receptor (beta chain) was captured by sequencing in a study of OX40 agonist ivuxolimab in advanced cancers. The CDR3 spans 16 residues. Germline CDR1 reads SGHDN; CDR2 reads FVKESK. V lost 1 base, J lost 4 bases, and 7 bases stayed unmatched. Produced via immunoSEQ multiplex PCR; TCRdb's table is partial and in-frame only. The table lists 65,000 to 80,000 clones, 92% of them singletons. The receptor's source is an adult with an advanced solid tumor such as melanoma, head and neck, liver or kidney cancer. The material was CD4+ or CD8+ T cells sorted from blood, obtained in a trial of the OX40 agonist ivuxolimab. V is TRBV14 and J is TRBJ2-7; 10 bases align to TRBD1. The CDR3, as DNA: TGTGCCAGCAGCCAAGGGCCGGGACAGGGGATTTACGAGCAGTACTTC. Its protein product is CASSQGPGQGIYEQYF.